The 26 T cell receptor beta chains in this list originate from one sample, sequenced in a study of T cell changes during pregnancy in multiple sclerosis. TCRdb's copy holds only in-frame clones and misses some; the assay was immunoSEQ multiplex PCR. The table includes 80,000 to 95,000 clones, approximately 92% detected once. The sequenced sample was peripheral blood, obtained in the third trimester of pregnancy. The receptors derive from a female donor in good health, enrolled as a control in a pregnancy study.

V gene TRBV2 combines with J gene TRBJ2-5; possible D gene TRBD1, 5 bases. Trimming took 4 bases from V and 3 from J, leaving 12 bases between them. CDR1 is SNHLY and CDR2 is FYNNEI in the germline V gene. The CDR3 contains 14 residues. Written as DNA, the CDR3 is TGTGCCAGCAGTGGGCAGGGTCGAGAAGAGACCCAGTACTTC. Its translation is CASSGQGREETQYF.

V is TRBV4-2 and J is TRBJ2-1, with 7 positions matching TRBD1. The CDR3 spans 17 residues. Germline V CDR1 and CDR2: LGHNA, YNFKEQ. The junction had 12 bases not matched to a gene; V was cut back by 4 bases and J by 3 bases. CDR3 in DNA: TGTGCCAGCAGCCCGACTCCCGGGACAGCAGTCTACAATGAGCAGTTCTTC. Translated: CASSPTPGTAVYNEQFF.

The rearrangement joins TRBV28 to TRBJ2-1; 9 bases match TRBD2. The length of the CDR3 is 16 residues. Germline CDR1 reads MDHEN; CDR2 reads SYDVKM. The ends lost 2 bases at V and 8 bases at J; junction bases unmatched: 10. This CDR3 reads CASSLRGAGGLYEQFF. Written as DNA, the CDR3 is TGTGCCAGCAGTTTACGGGGTGCGGGAGGGCTGTATGAGCAGTTCTTC.

This chain connects TRBV27 to TRBJ1-1; tentatively, D is TRBD1 (5 bases). Germline V lookup: CDR1 MNHEY, CDR2 SMNVEV (reference sequence). Trimming stripped 4 bases from V and 2 bases from J, with 11 bases between. This CDR3 spans 14 amino acids. DNA of the CDR3: TGTGCCAGCAGTTCTTGGGGCCTTAACACTGAAGCTTTCTTT. Translation gives CASSSWGLNTEAFF.

The V call is TRBV28, the J call TRBJ2-1; TRBD1 aligns across 8 bases. The CDR3 runs 16 residues. Germline CDR1 and CDR2: MDHEN and SYDVKM. The J segment lost 9 bases and the V segment lost 4 bases, leaving 14 bases of the junction unmatched. The CDR3 bases are TGTGCCAGCAGTTCGCTGCAGGTGGCAGGGGGCGGTGAGCAGTTCTTC. Its translation is CASSSLQVAGGGEQFF.

V gene TRBV28 combines with J gene TRBJ2-4, with TRBD1 matching 8 bases. Germline CDR1 is MDHEN and CDR2 is SYDVKM. The CDR3 has 13 residues. Germline trimming cut 3 bases from V and 8 bases from J; bases unmatched to any gene: 3. Here the CDR3 DNA reads TGTGCCAGCAGTTTTTGGGACAGGTACATTCAGTACTTC. This gives the protein CASSFWDRYIQYF.

The chain recombines TRBV5-4 with TRBJ1-1; D is perhaps TRBD1 (5 bases). V gave up 4 bases and J gave up 1 base, with 14 bases separating them. The CDR3 covers 15 residues. Germline loops: CDR1 SGHNT, CDR2 YYREEE (reference sequence). For the CDR3, the DNA is TGTGCCAGCAGCCAACAGCAGGGCAGGAACACTGAAGCTTTCTTT. This encodes CASSQQQGRNTEAFF.

The V gene is TRBV28, the J gene TRBJ1-3; D might be TRBD1 (6 bases). The V end lost 6 bases, the J end lost 3 bases, and 18 bases lay between the germline ends. In germline, CDR1 is MDHEN, CDR2 SYDVKM. CDR3 length: 16 residues. In DNA, the CDR3 is TGTGCCAGCAGGGGGGCTCGGGGATTGTATGGAAACACCATATATTTT. Translating gives CASRGARGLYGNTIYF.

J is TRBJ2-1 and V is TRBV29-1; 15 bases match TRBD2. Germline CDR1 is SQVTM and CDR2 is ANQGSEA. The V segment lost 6 bases and the J segment 5 bases; nucleotides outside the gene matches: 2. The CDR3 is made up of 14 amino acids. CDR3 DNA: TGCAGCGTGTGGACTAGCGGGAGGGACAATGAGCAGTTCTTC. This codes for CSVWTSGRDNEQFF.

The gene calls are TRBV5-6 and TRBJ2-7; TRBD1 aligns across 11 bases. CDR1 is SGHDT and CDR2 is YYEEEE in the germline V gene. The CDR3 extends over 14 amino acids. V was pared by 0 bases and J by 6 bases, with 2 bases of the junction left unmatched. The CDR3 loop reads CASSLGTGGGEQYF. CDR3 nucleotides: TGTGCCAGCAGCTTGGGGACAGGGGGCGGCGAGCAGTACTTC.

The V gene is TRBV6-6, the J gene TRBJ1-4, with D tentatively TRBD1 (6 bases). Germline assignment: CDR1 MNHNY and CDR2 SVGAGI (reference sequence). The CDR3 is 13 amino acids. The V end lost 4 bases, the J end lost 7 bases, and 10 bases lay between the germline ends. CDR3 coding DNA: TGTGCCAGCAGTTGGGGGCCTAGTGAAAAACTGTTTTTT. As protein: CASSWGPSEKLFF.

The chain recombines TRBV28 with TRBJ1-1; D is perhaps TRBD1 (6 bases). The CDR3 length is 12 residues. Germline V gene lookup returns CDR1 MDHEN and CDR2 SYDVKM. V lost 8 bases and J lost 1, with 8 bases in between. In nucleotides, the CDR3 is TGTGCCAGCGGACAGTGGAACACTGAAGCTTTCTTT. It specifies CASGQWNTEAFF.

The genes are TRBV5-1 and TRBJ2-3; TRBD1 matches 10 bases. V shed 0 bases and J 5 bases; nucleotides not matched to a gene: 9. CDR1 and CDR2 (germline): SGHRS, YFSETQ. The CDR3 contains 17 residues. The CDR3 DNA reads TGCGCCAGCAGCTTGGGCCCCTCCGGGACAGGGGAAGATACGCAGTATTTT. This translates into CASSLGPSGTGEDTQYF.

The chain links TRBV9 to TRBJ2-3, with D possibly matching TRBD1 (5 bases). The V gene lost 0 bases and the J gene lost 2 bases, with 7 bases spanning the gap. The CDR3 spans 14 residues. Germline values: CDR1 SGDLS, CDR2 YYNGEE. In DNA, the CDR3 is TGTGCCAGCAGCGTAGCAGGGTTCACAGATACGCAGTATTTT. This encodes CASSVAGFTDTQYF.

The chain has TRBV10-3 and TRBJ2-2; D uncertain. The CDR3 runs 13 residues. Germline CDR1 reads ENHRY; CDR2 reads SYGVKD. V was clipped by 3 bases and J by 5 bases, with 7 bases between them. CDR3 sequence: CAISEALTGELFF. The CDR3 coding sequence is TGTGCCATCAGTGAAGCTCTAACCGGGGAGCTGTTTTTT.

This clone turned up a few times. The genes are TRBV5-1 and TRBJ2-7, with D unresolved. The CDR3 runs to 14 residues. Germline CDR1 SGHRS, CDR2 YFSETQ. Trimming cost V 3 bases and J 0 bases, with 10 bases left between them. CDR3 loop: CASSSTAVSYEQYF. The CDR3 DNA sequence: TGCGCCAGCAGCTCTACAGCAGTCTCCTACGAGCAGTACTTC.

The chain couples TRBV28 to TRBJ1-2; 7 bases are a match to TRBD1. CDR1 MDHEN and CDR2 SYDVKM come from the germline V gene. The V and J ends lost 8 bases and 0 bases, in that order; junction bases with no gene match: 9. This CDR3 has 15 amino acids. CDR3 sequence (DNA): TGTGCCAGCGGTCGAGGGGGCTACTCTAACTATGGCTACACCTTC. Protein sequence: CASGRGGYSNYGYTF.

V and J are TRBV5-1 and TRBJ1-1; 12 bases are a match to TRBD1. The CDR3 length is 13 residues. In germline, CDR1 is SGHRS, CDR2 YFSETQ. J gave up 11 bases and V 4 bases, and 6 bases lay outside the gene matches. CDR3 DNA: TGCGCCAGCAGCCCGGGACAGGGGGCCGGGGCTTTCTTT. Translated: CASSPGQGAGAFF.

The chain couples TRBV4-2 to TRBJ2-5; D uncertain. Germline assignment: CDR1 LGHNA and CDR2 YNFKEQ. The CDR3 spans 13 residues. V was clipped by 3 bases and J by 2 bases, with 7 bases between them. CDR3 nucleotides: TGTGCCAGCAGCCAGGGCAGGCAAGAGACCCAGTACTTC. This encodes CASSQGRQETQYF.

The chain combines TRBV5-1 with TRBJ2-1, with TRBD2 matching over 10 bases. The germline V gene encodes CDR1 SGHRS and CDR2 YFSETQ. J lost 8 bases, V lost 0 bases, and 5 bases had no gene match. The CDR3 runs to 15 residues. CDR3 coding DNA: TGCGCCAGCAGCTTGGCGGCTAGCGGGAGTGATGAGCAGTTCTTC. This translates into CASSLAASGSDEQFF.

V is TRBV5-4 and J is TRBJ1-1, with D unresolved. V was cut by 5 bases and J by 4 bases, with 12 bases left in between. The CDR3 totals 13 residues. The germline V gene has CDR1 SGHNT and CDR2 YYREEE (reference sequence). The CDR3 protein is CASRSRSGTEAFF. CDR3 bases: TGTGCCAGCAGGTCCCGGTCGGGCACTGAAGCTTTCTTT.

The rearrangement uses TRBV29-1 and TRBJ2-7, with TRBD2 as a possible D gene (6 bases). Germline lookup yields CDR1 SQVTM and CDR2 ANQGSEA. The CDR3 extends over 15 amino acids. Trimming removed 0 bases at V and 3 bases at J, with 15 bases between. The CDR3 here is CSVEERGSGRYEQYF. The CDR3 bases are TGCAGCGTTGAAGAAAGAGGTAGCGGACGCTACGAGCAGTACTTC.

The chain recombines TRBV21-1 with TRBJ2-5; the D segment call TRBD1 is taken from the table without a DNA check. TRBV21-1 represents a pseudogene. This CDR3 comprises 18 residues. CDR3 nucleotide sequence: TGTGCCAGCAGCAGTAAGGGACAGGGGGTAAGGGTGGAAGAGACCCAGTACTTC. Translated, it gives CASSSKGQGVRVEETQYF.

In this sample, this clone turned up a few times. The chain has TRBV6-1 and TRBJ1-4, with D perhaps matching TRBD1 (6 bases). The V end was cut by 2 bases, the J end by 7 bases, with 11 bases between. CDR1 is MNHNS and CDR2 is SASEGT in the germline V gene. The CDR3 is 14 residues long. Written as DNA, the CDR3 is TGTGCCAGCAGTGAAATAGGGGGAAGTGAAAAACTGTTTTTT. Translated: CASSEIGGSEKLFF.

This chain uses TRBV29-1 with TRBJ2-7; D is possibly TRBD2 (6 bases). Germline CDR1 SQVTM, CDR2 ANQGSEA. V was shortened by 4 bases and J by 2 bases, with 12 bases between the two germline ends. There are 13 residues in the CDR3. CDR3 in amino acids: CSVASREPYEQYF. The CDR3 nucleotides read TGCAGCGTTGCGTCCCGGGAGCCCTACGAGCAGTACTTC.

The chain couples TRBV7-2 to TRBJ2-7, with D perhaps TRBD1 (6 bases). The CDR3 covers 15 residues. Germline CDR1 is SGHTA and CDR2 is FQGNSA. V lost 5 bases, J lost 4 bases, and 18 bases lay in between. CDR3 DNA: TGTGCCAGCAGCGACCGACAGGTCCGAGGGTACGAGCAGTACTTC. Translating gives CASSDRQVRGYEQYF.